The 22 T cell receptor beta chains below all came from one sample that was sequenced in a study of identifying expanded T cells in peripheral blood. The method was immunoSEQ multiplex PCR; TCRdb's version includes in-frame clones alone and lacks a portion of them. The top ten clones hold about 4% of a sample with around 90,000 clones, 88% of them seen once. The sample taken for sequencing was blood. Receptor source: a person aged 18 to 70 in good health.

To note about this clone: Other DNA sequences in this sample translate to the same CDR3. The V gene is TRBV18, the J gene TRBJ2-7; TRBD1 agrees at 7 bases. Per the germline V gene, CDR1 is KGHSH and CDR2 is LQKENI. This CDR3 region has 13 residues. V trimming: 3 bases; J trimming: 2 bases; junction bases outside the gene matches: 1. The CDR3 protein is CASSPGQTYEQYF. The CDR3 region has the DNA TGTGCCAGCTCACCGGGACAGACCTACGAGCAGTACTTC. The variable domain in full, completed from reference TRBV18 and TRBJ2-7, reads NAGVMQNPRHLVRRRGQEARLRCSPMKGHSHVYWYRQLPEEGLKFMVYLQKENIIDESGMPKERFSAEFPKEGPSILRIQQVVRGDSAAYFCASSPGQTYEQYFGPGTRLTVT.

The chain uses TRBV7-8 and TRBJ2-5, with D uncertain. The CDR3 totals 14 residues. The V end was cut by 2 bases, the J end by 5 bases, with 12 bases between. CDR1 SGHVS and CDR2 FQNEAQ come from the germline V gene. The CDR3 reads CASSLLIMAETQYF. CDR3 sequence (DNA): TGTGCCAGCAGCTTATTGATCATGGCGGAGACCCAGTACTTC.

This chain links TRBV5-4 with TRBJ2-2; the D gene is possibly TRBD1 (5 bases). The ends were cut back, 3 bases at V and 2 bases at J, with 8 bases in the middle. CDR3 length: 14 residues. In germline, CDR1 is SGHNT, CDR2 YYREEE (reference sequence). CDR3 sequence: CASSYRLNTGELFF. In DNA, the CDR3 is TGTGCCAGCAGCTACAGGCTAAACACCGGGGAGCTGTTTTTT.

V usage is TRBV18 and J usage is TRBJ2-2; D is ambiguous. The germline V and J ends were trimmed by 2 bases and 0 bases, with 7 bases remaining between them. Germline loops: CDR1 KGHSH, CDR2 LQKENI. This CDR3 has 15 amino acids. The CDR3 protein is CASSPGQANTGELFF. The CDR3 DNA reads as TGTGCCAGCTCACCAGGGCAGGCGAACACCGGGGAGCTGTTTTTT.

The chain has TRBV7-9 and TRBJ2-2, with D perhaps matching TRBD1 (5 bases). Germline assignment: CDR1 SEHNR and CDR2 FQNEAQ (reference sequence). Trimming took off 5 bases at V and 5 bases at J, with 18 bases between the two ends. CDR3 length: 16 residues. The CDR3 sequence: CASSDRQTIRTGELFF. Written as DNA, the CDR3 is TGTGCCAGCAGCGATCGACAGACGATAAGGACCGGGGAGCTGTTTTTT.

This rearrangement joins TRBV6-5 to TRBJ1-1; no reliable D call. The length of the CDR3 is 13 residues. The V gene lost 5 bases and the J gene lost 0 bases, with 7 bases spanning the gap. CDR1 is MNHEY and CDR2 is SVGAGI in the germline V gene. CDR3 in DNA: TGTGCCAGCAGTACACAACTGAACACTGAAGCTTTCTTT. As protein: CASSTQLNTEAFF.

Turning to this clone: Other DNA sequences in the same sample also yield this CDR3. Here the CDR3 reads CASSYRGGEKLFF. Written as DNA, the CDR3 is TGTGCCAGCAGTTATAGAGGTGGCGAAAAACTGTTTTTT. J is TRBJ1-4 and V is TRBV6-6; no clear D. Per the germline V gene, CDR1 is MNHNY and CDR2 is SVGAGI (reference sequence). The CDR3 contains 13 residues. Trimming stripped 3 bases from V and 8 bases from J, with 10 bases between.

The chain has TRBV7-3 and TRBJ2-1; 7 bases line up with TRBD1. There are 18 residues in the CDR3. After removal of 0 bases from V and 3 bases from J, the junction contained 11 bases not matched to a gene. CDR1 and CDR2 from the germline V gene are SGHTA and FQGTGA. CDR3 residues: CASSLTLNAGGSYNEQFF. CDR3 sequence (DNA): TGTGCCAGCAGCTTAACCCTAAACGCAGGGGGAAGCTACAATGAGCAGTTCTTC.

The chain links TRBV5-4 to TRBJ2-7; 11 bases align to TRBD2. V was pared by 1 base and J by 1 base, with 7 bases of the junction left unmatched. The CDR3 runs to 17 residues. In germline, CDR1 is SGHNT, CDR2 YYREEE (reference sequence). CDR3 in amino acids: CASSLPLAGVGSYEQYF. The DNA of the CDR3 is TGTGCCAGCAGCTTGCCACTAGCGGGGGTTGGGTCCTACGAGCAGTACTTC.

This clone was counted once. The chain links TRBV10-3 to TRBJ2-7; 9 nucleotides line up with TRBD1. The CDR3 extends over 13 amino acids. V shed 6 bases and J 2 bases; nucleotides not matched to a gene: 2. Germline V gene sequence: CDR1 ENHRY, CDR2 SYGVKD. The CDR3 nucleotides read TGTGCCATCAGAGGGGACAGGGCCTACGAGCAGTACTTC. This codes for CAIRGDRAYEQYF.

This clone has a single count. The rearrangement links TRBV28 to TRBJ1-2, with no clear D. Looked up from germline, CDR1 is MDHEN and CDR2 is SYDVKM. The CDR3 loop spans 12 amino acids. V was cut by 2 bases and J by 3 bases, with 4 bases left in between. CDR3 DNA sequence: TGTGCCAGCAGTTTAACAGACTATGGCTACACCTTC. It is translated as CASSLTDYGYTF.

As DNA, the CDR3 is TGTGCCAGCCGGTTGAACTATGGCTACACCTTC. It codes for CASRLNYGYTF. This chain joins TRBV28 and TRBJ1-2; no reliable D call. Germline V gene sequence: CDR1 MDHEN, CDR2 SYDVKM. The CDR3 extends over 11 amino acids. V was cut by 8 bases and J by 2 bases, with 6 bases left in between.

This rearrangement joins TRBV9 to TRBJ2-7; 9 bases are a match to TRBD2. The trim removed 0 bases at V and 7 bases at J, leaving 5 bases unmatched. Germline V CDR1 and CDR2: SGDLS, YYNGEE. The CDR3 totals 14 residues. The CDR3 DNA is TGTGCCAGCAGCGTAGCAGCGGGAGGTGGAGAGCAGTACTTC. Amino acids: CASSVAAGGGEQYF.

The genes are TRBV4-1 and TRBJ2-5; 10 bases map to TRBD1. Germline values: CDR1 MGHRA, CDR2 YSYEKL. This CDR3 has 16 residues. With V trimmed by 0 bases and J by 5 bases, 6 bases remained unmatched. This CDR3 reads CASSQDPGTGAETQYF. Written as DNA, the CDR3 is TGCGCCAGCAGCCAAGATCCCGGGACAGGGGCCGAGACCCAGTACTTC.

This chain uses TRBV7-9 with TRBJ1-2; no clear D. The CDR3 length is 11 residues. The germline CDR1 and CDR2 sequences are SEHNR and FQNEAQ (reference sequence). Trimming took off 4 bases at V and 6 bases at J, with 6 bases between the two ends. The CDR3 reads CASSWENGYTF. CDR3 DNA sequence: TGTGCCAGCAGCTGGGAGAATGGCTACACCTTC.

The chain has TRBV5-6 and TRBJ2-3; D is ambiguous. The CDR3 is 12 residues long. V was pared by 2 bases and J by 5 bases, with 6 bases between. The V gene's germline CDR1 is SGHDT and CDR2 YYEEEE. As DNA, the CDR3 is TGTGCCAGCAGCTTTATGGAAGATACGCAGTATTTT. Its protein product is CASSFMEDTQYF.

The gene calls are TRBV19 and TRBJ2-7; D is perhaps TRBD1 or TRBD2 (5 bases each). The ends were cut back, 1 base at V and 0 bases at J, with 13 bases in the middle. Germline-derived CDR1 and CDR2 are LNHDA and SQIVND (reference sequence). This CDR3 spans 16 amino acids. CDR3 residues: CASSIGGTTSSYEQYF. The CDR3, as DNA: TGTGCCAGTAGTATAGGGGGGACCACAAGCTCCTACGAGCAGTACTTC.

J is TRBJ2-1 and V is TRBV5-4; 10 bases agree with TRBD1. Losses at the gene ends were 4 bases for V and 7 bases for J; bases not matched to a gene: 8. The length of the CDR3 is 15 residues. Looked up from germline, CDR1 is SGHNT and CDR2 is YYREEE (reference sequence). The CDR3 region is CASSPDRGRGNEQFF. As DNA, the CDR3 is TGTGCCAGCAGCCCAGACAGGGGGCGCGGGAATGAGCAGTTCTTC.

This chain uses TRBV7-2 with TRBJ2-7, with D possibly TRBD1 on 6 matching bases. Trimming took off 6 bases at V and 2 bases at J, with 14 bases between the two ends. The germline V gene encodes CDR1 SGHTA and CDR2 FQGNSA. The CDR3 loop spans 14 amino acids. The CDR3 region has the DNA TGTGCCAGCAGGGACCCGACAGGACCCTACGAGCAGTACTTC. Translated, it gives CASRDPTGPYEQYF.

V usage is TRBV5-4 and J usage is TRBJ2-7, with 8 bases that match TRBD2. Unmatched junction bases numbered 12, after V lost 1 base and J lost 6 bases. In germline, CDR1 is SGHNT, CDR2 YYREEE (reference sequence). The CDR3 runs 16 residues. As DNA, the CDR3 is TGTGCCAGCAGCTTGAGTCCGGGAGGGCCCTATAGCGAGCAGTACTTC. It yields the protein CASSLSPGGPYSEQYF.

The DNA of the CDR3 is TGTGCCAGCAGCTTAGGGGCGGGGAACACTGAAGCTTTCTTT. This translates into CASSLGAGNTEAFF. The chain uses TRBV11-3 and TRBJ1-1; D gene unclear. There are 14 residues in the CDR3. Germline V lookup: CDR1 SGHNT, CDR2 YENEEA. The germline V and J ends were trimmed by 1 base and 1 base, with 7 bases remaining between them. Using reference TRBV11-3 and TRBJ1-1 for the parts outside the CDR3, the full variable domain is EAGVVQSPRYKIIEKKQPVAFWCNPISGHNTLYWYLQNLGQGPELLIRYENEEAVDDSQLPKDRFSAERLKGVDSTLKIQPAELGDSAVYLCASSLGAGNTEAFFGQGTRLTVV.

The chain combines TRBV9 with TRBJ2-2; perhaps TRBD1 as D (6 bases). V lost 4 bases and J lost 7, with 17 bases in between. Germline CDR1 is SGDLS and CDR2 is YYNGEE. CDR3 length: 15 residues. This CDR3 is CASSPPTGLDGELFF. The CDR3, as DNA: TGTGCCAGCAGCCCGCCGACAGGCTTGGACGGGGAGCTGTTTTTT.